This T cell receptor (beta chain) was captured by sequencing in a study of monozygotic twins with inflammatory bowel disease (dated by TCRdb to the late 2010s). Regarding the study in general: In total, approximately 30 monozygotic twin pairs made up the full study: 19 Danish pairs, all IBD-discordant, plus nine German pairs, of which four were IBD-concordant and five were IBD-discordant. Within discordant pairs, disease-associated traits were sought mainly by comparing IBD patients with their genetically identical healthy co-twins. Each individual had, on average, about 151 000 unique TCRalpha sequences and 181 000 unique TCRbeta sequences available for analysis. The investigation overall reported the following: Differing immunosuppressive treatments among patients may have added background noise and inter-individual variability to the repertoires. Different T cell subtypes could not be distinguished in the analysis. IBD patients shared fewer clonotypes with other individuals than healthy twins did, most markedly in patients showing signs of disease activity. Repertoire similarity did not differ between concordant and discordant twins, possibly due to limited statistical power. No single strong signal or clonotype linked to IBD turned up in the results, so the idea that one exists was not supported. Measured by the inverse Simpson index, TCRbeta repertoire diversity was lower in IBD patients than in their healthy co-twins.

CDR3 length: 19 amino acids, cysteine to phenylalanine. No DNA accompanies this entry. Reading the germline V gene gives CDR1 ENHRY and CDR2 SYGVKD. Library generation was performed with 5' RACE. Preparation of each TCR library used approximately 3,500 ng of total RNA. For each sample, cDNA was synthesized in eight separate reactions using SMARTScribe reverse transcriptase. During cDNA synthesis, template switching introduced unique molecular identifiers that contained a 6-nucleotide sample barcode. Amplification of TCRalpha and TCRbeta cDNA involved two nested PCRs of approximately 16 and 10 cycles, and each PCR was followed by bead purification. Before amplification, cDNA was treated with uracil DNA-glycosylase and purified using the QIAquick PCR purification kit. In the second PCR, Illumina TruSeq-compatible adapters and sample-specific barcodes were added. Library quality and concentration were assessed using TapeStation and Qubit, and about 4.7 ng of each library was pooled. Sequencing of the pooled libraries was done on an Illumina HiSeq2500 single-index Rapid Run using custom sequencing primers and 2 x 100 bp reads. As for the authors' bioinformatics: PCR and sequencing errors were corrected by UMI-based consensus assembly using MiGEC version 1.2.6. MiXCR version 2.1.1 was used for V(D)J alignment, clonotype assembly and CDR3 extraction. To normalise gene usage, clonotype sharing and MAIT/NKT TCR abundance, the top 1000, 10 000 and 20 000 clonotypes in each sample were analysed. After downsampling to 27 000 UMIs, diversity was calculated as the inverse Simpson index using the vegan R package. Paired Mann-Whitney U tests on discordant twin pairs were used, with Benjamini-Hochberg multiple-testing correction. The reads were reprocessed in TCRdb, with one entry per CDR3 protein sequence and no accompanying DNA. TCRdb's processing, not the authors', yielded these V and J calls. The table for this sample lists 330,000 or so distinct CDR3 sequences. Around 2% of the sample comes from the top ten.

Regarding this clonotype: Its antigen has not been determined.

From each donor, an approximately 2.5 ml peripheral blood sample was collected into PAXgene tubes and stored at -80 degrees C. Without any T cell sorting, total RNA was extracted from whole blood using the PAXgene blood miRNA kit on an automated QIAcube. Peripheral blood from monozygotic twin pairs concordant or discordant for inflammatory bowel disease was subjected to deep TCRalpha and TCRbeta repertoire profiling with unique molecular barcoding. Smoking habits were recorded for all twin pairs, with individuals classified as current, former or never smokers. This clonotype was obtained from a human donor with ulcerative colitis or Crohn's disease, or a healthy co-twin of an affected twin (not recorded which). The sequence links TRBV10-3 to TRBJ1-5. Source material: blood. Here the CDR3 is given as CAISESIFGGANSNQPQHF.